The clone carrying this T cell receptor beta chain appeared a few times. The antigen remains unidentified. Before regulatory T cell sorting, thawed PBMCs rested overnight at 37°C in 200 IU/ml IL-2. The sample belongs to a study of Tregs in tolerant kidney transplant recipients. Whole-study results and caveats: Validation in larger populations is needed because few patients were studied. Biological reproducibility was not directly addressed, but technical replication error appeared minimal.

V gave up 4 bases and J gave up 3 bases; unmatched junction bases: 8. The CDR3 is made up of 15 amino acids. The germline gives CDR1 SGHKS, CDR2 YYEKEE (reference sequence). Measured with immunoSEQ multiplex PCR; TCRdb has only the in-frame clones, and not every one. Among tens of thousands of clones listed, about 90% were seen once. Sequenced: Tregs from blood. The receptor's source is a human donor in good health. V is TRBV5-5 and J is TRBJ2-7; 9 bases agree with TRBD1. CDR3 loop: CASSRRQGVDYEQYF. In nucleotides, the CDR3 is TGTGCCAGCAGCCGTAGACAGGGGGTCGACTACGAGCAGTACTTC.